This entry concerns a single T cell receptor beta chain. The data belong to a study of T cell changes during pregnancy in multiple sclerosis. The CDR3 is 17 amino acids. V gave up 2 bases and J gave up 5 bases; unmatched junction bases: 9. Germline CDR1 reads SGHTA; CDR2 reads FQGNSA. The repertoire was sequenced with immunoSEQ multiplex PCR; TCRdb's copy has only in-frame clones and lacks some. The sample consists of tens of thousands of clones, 91% of them appearing once. The sequences come from peripheral blood, collected in the first trimester of pregnancy. J is TRBJ2-3 and V is TRBV7-2; 11 bases line up with TRBD1. This clonotype originated in a female donor with multiple sclerosis, enrolled in a pregnancy study. For the CDR3, the DNA is TGTGCCAGCAGCTTATTCGGGACAGGGGGTTTTGGAGATACGCAGTATTTT. Its protein product is CASSLFGTGGFGDTQYF.